The T cell receptor (beta chain) described here comes from a study of human thymus T cells. Libraries were prepared by immunoSEQ multiplex PCR; TCRdb keeps only in-frame clonotypes and omits some of them. Here the sample spans under 95,000 clones, 95% being singletons. Concerning this clone itself: Its matching antigen is unknown.

Corrective cardiac operations yielded the resected thymus tissue. Donation was from healthy Finnish infants who were having corrective surgery that addressed congenital heart defects. Points from the study as a whole: Thymic and blood repertoires appeared to carry a bias in their V and J gene usage. Related research examined unrelated individuals and reported that their thymic repertoires overlapped highly.

The CDR3 covers 18 residues. Germline CDR1 is GTSNPN and CDR2 is SVGIG (reference sequence). J lost 9 bases, V lost 1 base, and 24 bases had no gene match. The chain couples TRBV30 to TRBJ2-7; 7 bases line up with TRBD1. The receptor was derived from a girl in the first two years of life with a congenital heart defect but otherwise immunologically healthy. Material: thymus tissue. CDR3 loop: CAWSANAHYRGSPPLQYF. In nucleotides, the CDR3 is TGTGCCTGGAGTGCTAACGCCCACTACAGGGGTTCTCCCCCGTTGCAGTACTTC.